This T cell receptor beta chain was recorded in a study of blood T cell repertoires in COVID-19. The wider study: COVID-19 samples, acute and convalescent, were from the United States, Italy and Spain. T cells, B-cell-depleted T cells, or PBMCs provided the cDNA or gDNA that served as material.

Assay used: immunoSEQ multiplex PCR; TCRdb lists only in-frame clones, some missing. Of more than 250,000 clones listed, about 90% are singletons. V was pared by 0 bases and J by 11 bases, with 16 bases between. Germline CDR1 reads SEHNR; CDR2 reads FQNEAQ (reference sequence). The CDR3 length is 14 residues. The chain recombines TRBV7-9 with TRBJ1-1, with D tentatively TRBD1 (5 bases). Sequenced: peripheral blood. The TCR comes from a man aged 18-30 years who had recovered from COVID-19. The CDR3 nucleotides are TGTGCCAGCAGCTTAGCGGGGACGGGGGTCGGGGCTTTCTTT. Its protein product is CASSLAGTGVGAFF.